This T cell receptor beta chain was documented in a study of glioma-infiltrating T cells. General study points: Tissue-blood divergence was below expectation in non-neoplastic patients, above in gliomas.

With V trimmed by 4 bases and J by 2 bases, 3 bases remained unmatched. The germline V gene encodes CDR1 SGHRS and CDR2 YFSETQ. The CDR3 has 15 amino acids. Using RNA template, CDR3s of TCR alpha and beta were amplified with iRepertoire arm-PCR. Input was 100-400 ng of tissue mRNA or PBMC total RNA. TCRdb redid the calling of the multiplex PCR reads with MiXCR, one entry per CDR3 protein. The sample includes fewer than 200,000 distinct CDR3 sequences, 25% to 35% of them seen just once. Worth noting for this clonotype: Its antigen is unknown.

This receptor was taken from a human donor with low-grade glioma or glioblastoma, undergoing nonglioma brain surgery, or in good health (not recorded which). V and J are TRBV5-1 and TRBJ2-6; 7 positions agree with TRBD1. The sample was glioma tissue, nonneoplastic brain tissue, or PBMCs (not recorded which). The CDR3 protein is CASSTDRAGANVLTF. The CDR3 nucleotides read TGCGCCAGCAGCACTGACAGGGCTGGGGCCAACGTCCTGACTTTC.